This passage covers 10 T cell receptor beta chains from one sample sequenced in a study of blood T cell repertoires in COVID-19. Sequenced by immunoSEQ multiplex PCR; TCRdb stores in-frame clones only, minus some. The data hold approximately 100,000 clones, with roughly 83% observed a single time. Material: peripheral blood. The receptors were sampled from a woman aged 55-69 years with acute or convalescent COVID-19.

The gene calls are TRBV28 and TRBJ1-2; tentatively, D is TRBD1 (5 bases). This CDR3 has 13 residues. V lost 2 bases, J lost 7 bases, and 11 bases lay in between. The germline gives CDR1 MDHEN, CDR2 SYDVKM. The CDR3: CASSLNQGLGYTF. CDR3 sequence (DNA): TGTGCCAGCAGTTTAAACCAGGGACTTGGCTACACCTTC.

The chain couples TRBV20-1 to TRBJ1-2, with 8 bases aligning to TRBD1. The CDR3 loop spans 11 amino acids. With 8 bases clipped from V and 8 bases from J, the junction kept 7 bases outside the gene matches. Germline lookup yields CDR1 DFQATT and CDR2 SNEGSKA (reference sequence). The CDR3 reads CSSDRVSGYTF. CDR3 in DNA: TGCAGTTCGGACAGGGTGAGCGGCTACACCTTC.

The V call is TRBV18, the J call TRBJ2-3; D possibly corresponds to TRBD1 (6 bases). The CDR3 is made up of 14 amino acids. Germline lookup yields CDR1 KGHSH and CDR2 LQKENI. V shed 4 bases and J shed 1 base, with 9 bases lying between them. The CDR3 region is CASSRAGGTDTQYF. CDR3 DNA: TGTGCCAGCTCACGGGCAGGGGGCACAGATACGCAGTATTTT.

V and J are TRBV30 and TRBJ1-4; TRBD1 agrees at 7 bases. The germline V gene has CDR1 GTSNPN and CDR2 SVGIG (reference sequence). V lost 5 bases, J lost 1 base, and 4 bases stayed unmatched. This CDR3 spans 14 amino acids. CDR3 region: CAWSQGLTNEKLFF. The DNA for the CDR3 is TGTGCCTGGTCACAGGGGCTAACTAATGAAAAACTGTTTTTT.

The V gene is TRBV5-3, the J gene TRBJ2-3, with TRBD1 as a possible D gene (6 bases). TRBV5-3 has ORF status, its function being uncertain. The V end lost 5 bases, the J end lost 1 base, and 23 bases lay between the germline ends. The CDR3 has 18 amino acids. DNA of the CDR3: TGTGCCAGAAGACTTACCGCCTGGGGGCCGCTTGGCACAGATACGCAGTATTTT. Translating it yields CARRLTAWGPLGTDTQYF.

The J gene is TRBJ1-2, the V gene TRBV7-9; D gene ambiguous. The germline CDR1 and CDR2 sequences are SEHNR and FQNEAQ (reference sequence). Between the trimmed V and J ends, which lost 4 bases and 5 bases, there was a span of 5 bases. The CDR3 loop spans 11 amino acids. The CDR3 bases are TGTGCCAGCAGCTCGGGTTATGGCTACACCTTC. It codes for CASSSGYGYTF. Looking up the rest from reference TRBV7-9 and TRBJ1-2 gives the full variable domain: DTGVSQNPRHKITKRGQNVTFRCDPISEHNRLYWYRQTLGQGPEFLTYFQNEAQLEKSRLLSDRFSAERPKGSFSTLEIQRTEQGDSAMYLCASSSGYGYTFGSGTRLTVV.

The rearrangement uses TRBV6-4 and TRBJ2-1; 8 positions match TRBD2. After removal of 5 bases from V and 2 bases from J, the junction contained 11 bases not matched to a gene. Germline CDR1 reads MRHNA; CDR2 reads SNTAGT. The CDR3 extends over 17 amino acids. The CDR3 reads CASSPTSRGGAYNEQFF. Written as DNA, the CDR3 is TGTGCCAGCAGTCCAACATCCCGGGGGGGCGCCTACAATGAGCAGTTCTTC.

This clone was counted a few times. The J gene is TRBJ2-7, the V gene TRBV5-1, with 8 bases matching TRBD1. The ends lost 1 base at V and 5 bases at J; junction bases unmatched: 11. The CDR3 sequence is 16 residues long. Germline V lookup: CDR1 SGHRS, CDR2 YFSETQ. CDR3 loop: CASSLSRTGRSNEQYF. The CDR3, as DNA: TGCGCCAGCAGCTTGAGCAGGACAGGGCGGTCCAACGAGCAGTACTTC.

The DNA for the CDR3 is TGTGCCAGCAGTTTTAATCTCTTCCAGACCCAGTACTTC. Protein sequence: CASSFNLFQTQYF. The chain recombines TRBV12-3 or TRBV12-4 with TRBJ2-5; no clear D. The CDR3 is made up of 13 amino acids. The germline V and J ends were trimmed by 3 bases and 6 bases, with 11 bases remaining between them.

As to this clone: The sample contains more than one DNA sequence encoding this CDR3. The chain combines TRBV5-1 with TRBJ2-7; the D gene is possibly TRBD2 (5 bases). Trimming removed 2 bases at V and 2 bases at J, with 11 bases between. In germline, CDR1 is SGHRS, CDR2 YFSETQ. The CDR3 contains 14 residues. The CDR3, as DNA: TGCGCCAGCAGCTTAGGACGGGAAACCTACGAGCAGTACTTC. Translating it yields CASSLGRETYEQYF.